The 27 T cell receptor beta chains given below trace back to one sample, sequenced in a study of T cells in Graves' hyperthyroidism and ophthalmopathy (dated by TCRdb to about 2019). The library was prepared using multiplex PCR. Reads for this sample came from an Illumina HiSeq 2000. TCR beta CDR3 regions were amplified from RNA transcripts. A first-round RT-PCR of the TCR CDR3 used the HTBI primer set with the Qiagen OneStep RT-PCR kit. The raw public data were reprocessed by TCRdb itself: fastp quality trimming at Q25, MiXCR clonotype calling, in-frame beta chains only. Each record represents a unique CDR3 protein, reported with the most common genes and DNA among its rows. For this sample there are over 400,000 distinct CDR3 sequences; under 15% appear just once. Clones ranked in the top ten supply roughly 13% of the sample. The specimen sequenced was blood. Every receptor here comes from a man between 18 and 29 years old with Graves' ophthalmopathy.

This clonotype was detected ten times or more. The J gene is TRBJ2-1, the V gene TRBV24-1, with D perhaps matching TRBD1 (5 bases). The V gene's germline CDR1 is KGHDR and CDR2 SFDVKD. Trimming took off 4 bases at V and 7 bases at J, with 16 bases between the two ends. The CDR3 spans 15 residues. This CDR3 reads CATSDRQPFGNEQFF. CDR3 sequence (DNA): TGTGCCACCAGTGACAGACAGCCATTCGGGAATGAGCAGTTCTTC.

On this clonotype: A much larger clone differs from this one at a single base, so this may be a read error. The chain employs TRBV4-1 and TRBJ2-7; D may correspond to TRBD1 or TRBD2 (5 bases each). Germline values: CDR1 MGHRA, CDR2 YSYEKL. The CDR3 totals 16 residues. Trimming removed 1 base from V and 2 bases from J, with 15 bases in between. CDR3 residues: CASSQGALMGAYEQYF. The CDR3 bases are TGCGCCAGCAGCCAAGGTGCGTTGATGGGGGCCTACGAGCAGTACTTC.

There are a few counts of this clonotype. The rearrangement joins TRBV2 to TRBJ1-5; 12 bases fit TRBD1. This CDR3 contains 13 residues. Unmatched junction bases numbered 3, after V lost 9 bases and J lost 6 bases. Germline CDR1 and CDR2: SNHLY and FYNNEI. CDR3 sequence: CASGTGGGQPQHF. The CDR3 nucleotides are TGTGCCAGTGGGACAGGGGGCGGTCAGCCCCAGCATTTT.

This clonotype occurred a few times. The rearrangement uses TRBV19 and TRBJ2-5; D is ambiguous. The V end lost 4 bases, the J end lost 4 bases, and 7 bases lay between the germline ends. The CDR3 runs 12 residues. CDR1 is LNHDA, CDR2 SQIVND, per germline (reference sequence). The CDR3: CASSKVRETQYF. The CDR3, as DNA: TGTGCCAGTAGTAAAGTTCGAGAGACCCAGTACTTC.

This clonotype occurred many times. This chain links TRBV3-1 with TRBJ2-3; D gene unclear. This CDR3 spans 14 amino acids. Germline-derived CDR1 and CDR2 are LGHDT and YNNKEL (reference sequence). Trimming left V 2 bases short and J 2 bases short, with 8 bases between. The CDR3 region is CASSQILTTDTQYF. In DNA, the CDR3 is TGTGCCAGCAGCCAAATACTAACCACAGATACGCAGTATTTT.

This clonotype was recorded many times. V and J are TRBV13 and TRBJ1-4; no clear D gene. The V gene lost 6 bases and the J gene lost 3 bases, with 11 bases spanning the gap. Germline V gene sequence: CDR1 PRHDT, CDR2 FYEKMQ (reference sequence). This CDR3 region has 14 residues. The CDR3 region is CASSLRISNEKLFF. The CDR3, as DNA: TGTGCCAGCAGTTTAAGGATCTCTAATGAAAAACTGTTTTTT.

This clonotype was seen many times. The V and J genes are TRBV11-2 and TRBJ1-4; D gene ambiguous. Trimming left V 1 base short and J 11 bases short, with 17 bases between. This CDR3 spans 15 amino acids. CDR1 is SGHAT, CDR2 FQNNGV, per germline. CDR3 coding DNA: TGTGCCAGCAGCTTAGCCCCGACTCACGCGATCAAACTGTTTTTT. Translated: CASSLAPTHAIKLFF.

Notes on this clonotype: A much larger clonotype is one base distant, so this may be a read error. The chain employs TRBV12-3 or TRBV12-4 and TRBJ2-4, with TRBD2 identical over 11 bases. V shed 4 bases, J shed 4 bases, and the junction held 6 bases outside the gene matches. This CDR3 region has 16 residues. The DNA for the CDR3 is TGTGCCAGCAGTTCTAGGCTAGCGGGGGGTAAAAACATTCAGTACTTC. Residues: CASSSRLAGGKNIQYF.

J is TRBJ1-5 and V is TRBV6-5, with D unresolved. The CDR3 has 14 residues. Germline loops: CDR1 MNHEY, CDR2 SVGAGI. The V end lost 2 bases, the J end lost 5 bases, and 10 bases lay between the germline ends. The CDR3 DNA is TGTGCCAGCAGTTACGGGCAGGACTATCAGCCCCAGCATTTT. Amino acids: CASSYGQDYQPQHF.

This clonotype has ten or more counts. The rearrangement links TRBV18 to TRBJ1-1; the D is unclear. Trimming removed 2 bases from V and 0 bases from J, with 16 bases in between. The CDR3 contains 17 residues. The V gene's germline CDR1 is KGHSH and CDR2 LQKENI. CDR3: CASSPGIGDAMNTEAFF. CDR3 DNA: TGTGCCAGCTCACCAGGTATTGGGGATGCAATGAACACTGAAGCTTTCTTT.

The chain is built from TRBV6-2 or TRBV6-3 and TRBJ2-2; TRBD2 matches at 12 bases. The CDR3 is 15 residues long. The J segment lost 6 bases and the V segment lost 5 bases, leaving 4 bases of the junction unmatched. Germline lookup yields CDR1 MNHEY and CDR2 SVGEGT. DNA for the CDR3: TGTGCCAGCAGTCGACTAGCGGGAGACTCCGGGGAGCTGTTTTTT. Encoded protein: CASSRLAGDSGELFF.

This clonotype was recorded at least ten times. V usage is TRBV12-3 or TRBV12-4 and J usage is TRBJ1-5; D call uncertain. Trimming removed 6 bases at V and 2 bases at J, with 8 bases between. This CDR3 is 13 amino acids long. The CDR3 region is CASRRTGNQPQHF. Here the CDR3 DNA reads TGTGCCAGCAGGCGAACGGGCAATCAGCCCCAGCATTTT.

Only a few counts were recorded for this clonotype. The rearrangement links TRBV18 to TRBJ1-3; weak D call: TRBD1 (6 bases). Germline V gene lookup returns CDR1 KGHSH and CDR2 LQKENI. Trimming left V 4 bases short and J 0 bases short, with 22 bases between. The CDR3 runs to 19 residues. The CDR3 sequence: CASSQSSSHRAYSGNTIYF. The CDR3 DNA is TGTGCCAGCTCACAATCGAGTTCACACAGGGCCTACTCTGGAAACACCATATATTTT.

The sample holds many counts of this clonotype. CDR3 residues: CASSLRPGSTDTQYF. DNA of the CDR3: TGCGCCAGCAGCTTGCGTCCGGGGAGCACAGATACGCAGTATTTT. The chain links TRBV5-1 to TRBJ2-3, with a tentative D call TRBD2 (5 bases). Germline loops: CDR1 SGHRS, CDR2 YFSETQ. This CDR3 region has 15 residues. V lost 1 base to trimming and J lost 0 bases, with 9 bases between them. The variable domain in full, with the rest retrieved from reference TRBV5-1 and TRBJ2-3, is KAGVTQTPRYLIKTRGQQVTLSCSPISGHRSVSWYQQTPGQGLQFLFEYFSETQRNKGNFPGRFSGRQFSNSRSEMNVSTLELGDSALYLCASSLRPGSTDTQYFGPGTRLTVL.

This clonotype was found many times. The chain has TRBV5-1 and TRBJ1-4; a possible D gene is TRBD1 (5 bases). Trimming took 5 bases from V and 8 from J, leaving 16 bases between them. The CDR3 is 14 residues long. CDR1 is SGHRS, CDR2 YFSETQ, per germline. Here the CDR3 DNA reads TGCGCCAGCAGGTGGGACCTTCGAGGCGAAAAACTGTTTTTT. It encodes CASRWDLRGEKLFF.

To note about this clonotype: This could be a read error, since a much larger clone is one nucleotide away. J is TRBJ2-1 and V is TRBV30; D is possibly TRBD1 or TRBD2 (6 bases each). Germline V CDR1 and CDR2: GTSNPN, SVGIG (reference sequence). This CDR3 spans 13 amino acids. V was shortened by 7 bases and J by 7 bases, with 17 bases between the two germline ends. Written as DNA, the CDR3 is TGTGCCTTCGGGACAAGAGGGACTAATGAGCAGTTCTTC. Amino acid sequence: CAFGTRGTNEQFF.

Points on this clonotype: Relative to the germline gene, one junction end is altered; a read error may explain this. This rearrangement joins TRBV7-9 to TRBJ2-6, with 7 bases aligning to TRBD1. Germline V lookup: CDR1 SEHNR, CDR2 FQNEAQ (reference sequence). CDR3 length: 18 amino acids. CDR3 bases: TGTGCCAGCGGCTTAGACCGGGACAGCCCCTCTGGGGCCAACGTCCTGACTTTC. This encodes CASGLDRDSPSGANVLTF.

The V gene is TRBV29-1, the J gene TRBJ2-1; no clear D gene. Germline CDR1 is SQVTM and CDR2 is ANQGSEA. This CDR3 comprises 12 residues. Trimming pared 1 base from V and 4 bases from J, leaving 5 bases between. The CDR3 loop reads CSVEGFYNEQFF. For the CDR3, the DNA is TGCAGCGTTGAAGGATTTTACAATGAGCAGTTCTTC.

This clonotype turned up a few times. The chain joins TRBV9 to TRBJ1-3; 9 bases agree with TRBD1. CDR1 is SGDLS and CDR2 is YYNGEE in the germline V gene. J lost 4 bases, V lost 6 bases, and 2 bases had no gene match. The CDR3 runs to 13 residues. CDR3 protein: CASNRGPGNTIYF. CDR3 nucleotides: TGTGCCAGCAACAGGGGGCCCGGAAACACCATATATTTT.

This chain uses TRBV12-3 or TRBV12-4 with TRBJ2-1; TRBD1 agrees at 8 bases. Trimming at V came to 3 bases and at J to 8 bases, leaving 6 bases not matched to a gene. The CDR3 covers 14 residues. The CDR3 DNA reads as TGTGCCAGCAGTTTGGGGACAGGCATCGATGAGCAGTTCTTC. Residues: CASSLGTGIDEQFF.

This clonotype was detected ten times or more. The chain uses TRBV12-3 or TRBV12-4 and TRBJ1-4; 7 bases line up with TRBD1. V trimming: 7 bases; J trimming: 7 bases; junction bases outside the gene matches: 9. The CDR3 totals 14 residues. The CDR3 protein is CASNSGTETEKLFF. The DNA of the CDR3 is TGTGCCAGCAACTCCGGGACAGAGACTGAAAAACTGTTTTTT.

In this sample, this clonotype turned up many times. DNA of the CDR3: TGCGCCAGCAGCTTTGGCGGGGGGGAAATCCTAGGGGAGCAGTACTTC. This translates into CASSFGGGEILGEQYF. V and J are TRBV5-1 and TRBJ2-7; 9 bases map to TRBD2. CDR3 length equals 16 residues. Germline assignment: CDR1 SGHRS and CDR2 YFSETQ. Trimming cost V 2 bases and J 7 bases; bases outside gene matches: 13.

This clonotype was picked up a small number of times. This chain joins TRBV3-1 and TRBJ2-7, with 13 bases fitting TRBD2. Germline lookup yields CDR1 LGHDT and CDR2 YNNKEL (reference sequence). The V and J ends lost 2 bases and 4 bases, in that order; junction bases with no gene match: 2. CDR3 length: 15 amino acids. The CDR3 reads CASSQRLAGGYEQYF. CDR3 nucleotide sequence: TGTGCCAGCAGCCAACGACTAGCGGGGGGATACGAGCAGTACTTC.

This clonotype has at least ten counts. The rearrangement joins TRBV6-1 to TRBJ2-1; 8 bases are a match to TRBD2. The ends lost 6 bases at V and 8 bases at J; junction bases unmatched: 12. CDR3 size: 15 residues. CDR1 and CDR2 (germline): MNHNS, SASEGT. The CDR3 region has the DNA TGTGCCAGCAGCTCCCCCGGGACTAGTATCCATGAGCAGTTCTTC. Translation gives CASSSPGTSIHEQFF.

The V and J genes are TRBV6-2 or TRBV6-3 and TRBJ2-7; 7 nucleotides match TRBD1. The germline V gene encodes CDR1 MNHEY and CDR2 SVGEGT. V lost 5 bases to trimming and J lost 3 bases; unmatched junction nucleotides: 4. The CDR3 runs 13 residues. The CDR3 DNA follows: TGTGCCAGCAGTGGACAGGAGCACTACGAGCAGTACTTC. Amino acids: CASSGQEHYEQYF.

At least ten counts were recorded for this clonotype. V and J are TRBV20-1 and TRBJ2-3, with unresolved D. CDR3 size: 14 residues. Germline CDR1 is DFQATT and CDR2 is SNEGSKA (reference sequence). V shed 3 bases and J shed 5 bases, with 15 bases lying between them. CDR3 in DNA: TGCAGTGCTAGGGCCGGTCTAAGGAGAGATACGCAGTATTTT. As protein: CSARAGLRRDTQYF.

In its sample, this clonotype was seen many times. This rearrangement joins TRBV13 to TRBJ2-3; D is possibly TRBD2 (5 bases). The CDR3 spans 15 residues. The V gene's germline CDR1 is PRHDT and CDR2 FYEKMQ (reference sequence). V was shortened by 0 bases and J by 2 bases, with 9 bases between the two germline ends. The CDR3 reads CASSLGQRPTDTQYF. The CDR3 DNA sequence: TGTGCCAGCAGCTTAGGCCAGCGGCCCACAGATACGCAGTATTTT.